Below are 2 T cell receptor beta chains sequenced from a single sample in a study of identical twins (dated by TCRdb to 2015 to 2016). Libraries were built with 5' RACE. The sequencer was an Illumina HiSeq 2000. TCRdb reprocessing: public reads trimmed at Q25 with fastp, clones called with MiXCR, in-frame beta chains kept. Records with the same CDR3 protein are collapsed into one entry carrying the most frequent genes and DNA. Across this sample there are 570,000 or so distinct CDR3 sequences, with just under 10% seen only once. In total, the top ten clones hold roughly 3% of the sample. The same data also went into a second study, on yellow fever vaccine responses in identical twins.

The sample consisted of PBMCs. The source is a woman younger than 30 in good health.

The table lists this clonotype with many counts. Written as DNA, the CDR3 is TGTGCCAGCAGCATGACCAACTCTGGAAACACCATATATTTT. Translated: CASSMTNSGNTIYF. This rearrangement joins TRBV7-2 to TRBJ1-3; D is unclear. The CDR3 consists of 14 residues. From germline, CDR1 is SGHTA and CDR2 FQGNSA. Trimming left V 5 bases short and J 0 bases short, with 8 bases between.

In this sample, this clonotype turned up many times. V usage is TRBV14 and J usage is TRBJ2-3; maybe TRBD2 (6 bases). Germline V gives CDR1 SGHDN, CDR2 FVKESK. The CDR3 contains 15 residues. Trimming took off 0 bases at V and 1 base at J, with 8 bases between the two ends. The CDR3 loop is CASSQDTGGTDTQYF. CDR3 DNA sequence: TGTGCCAGCAGCCAAGACACGGGGGGCACAGATACGCAGTATTTT. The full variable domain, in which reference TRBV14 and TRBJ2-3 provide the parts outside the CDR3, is EAGVTQFPSHSVIEKGQTVTLRCDPISGHDNLYWYRRVMGKEIKFLLHFVKESKQDESGMPNNRFLAERTGGTYSTLKVQPAELEDSGVYFCASSQDTGGTDTQYFGPGTRLTVL.